This T cell receptor beta chain was sequenced for a study of blood T cell repertoires in COVID-19. Study-level background: Nucleic acid was either cDNA or gDNA, and it came from T cells, B-cell-depleted T cells, or PBMCs.

Study processing details: The authors estimated nucleated cell counts from reference gene primer amplification. Clones were read by immunoSEQ multiplex PCR, and TCRdb kept only the in-frame ones, dropping some. D and trimming come from the DNA, and the V and J calls and clone size come from that table. The repertoire holds around 39,000 clones, with around 85% as singletons. Trimming at V came to 2 bases and at J to 4 bases, leaving 4 bases not matched to a gene. The length of the CDR3 is 13 residues. Germline V lookup: CDR1 GTSNPN, CDR2 SVGIG (reference sequence). This TCR came from a man between 35 and 55 years old with active COVID-19. The specimen sequenced was peripheral blood. This chain connects TRBV30 to TRBJ2-7; TRBD1 matches 8 bases. The CDR3 sequence: CAWSQDRVYEQYF. The CDR3 region has the DNA TGTGCCTGGAGTCAGGACAGGGTGTACGAGCAGTACTTC.